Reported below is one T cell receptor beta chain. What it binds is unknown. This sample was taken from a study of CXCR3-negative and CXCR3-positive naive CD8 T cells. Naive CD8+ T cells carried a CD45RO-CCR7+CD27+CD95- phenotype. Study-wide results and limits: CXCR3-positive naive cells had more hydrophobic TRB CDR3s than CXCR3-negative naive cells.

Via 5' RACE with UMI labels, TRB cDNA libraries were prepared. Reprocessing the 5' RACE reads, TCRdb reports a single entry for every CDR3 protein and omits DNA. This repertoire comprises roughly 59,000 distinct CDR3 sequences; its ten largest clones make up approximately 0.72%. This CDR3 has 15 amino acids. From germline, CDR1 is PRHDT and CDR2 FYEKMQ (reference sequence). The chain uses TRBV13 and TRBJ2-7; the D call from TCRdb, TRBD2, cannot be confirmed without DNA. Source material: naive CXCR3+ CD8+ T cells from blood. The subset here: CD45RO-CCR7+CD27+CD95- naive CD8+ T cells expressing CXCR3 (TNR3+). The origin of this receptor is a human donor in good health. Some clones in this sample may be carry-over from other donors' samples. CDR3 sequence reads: CASSARAGGLYEQYF.